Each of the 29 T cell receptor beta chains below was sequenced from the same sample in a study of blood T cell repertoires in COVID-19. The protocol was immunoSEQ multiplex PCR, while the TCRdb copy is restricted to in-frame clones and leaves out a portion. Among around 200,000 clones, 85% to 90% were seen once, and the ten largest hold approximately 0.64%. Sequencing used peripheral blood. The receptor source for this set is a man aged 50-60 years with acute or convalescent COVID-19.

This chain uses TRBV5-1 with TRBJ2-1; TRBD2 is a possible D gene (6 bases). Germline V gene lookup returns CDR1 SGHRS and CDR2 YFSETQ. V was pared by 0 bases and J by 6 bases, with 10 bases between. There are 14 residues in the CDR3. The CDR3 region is CASSLAISGNEQFF. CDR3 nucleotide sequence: TGCGCCAGCAGCTTGGCGATTAGCGGCAATGAGCAGTTCTTC.

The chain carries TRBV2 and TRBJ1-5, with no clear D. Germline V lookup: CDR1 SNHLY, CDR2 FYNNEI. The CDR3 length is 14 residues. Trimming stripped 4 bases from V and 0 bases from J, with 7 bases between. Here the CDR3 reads CASSGQNSNQPQHF. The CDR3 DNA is TGTGCCAGCAGTGGCCAGAATAGCAATCAGCCCCAGCATTTT.

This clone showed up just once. The CDR3 region is CASSGQGAFADTQYF. CDR3 coding DNA: TGCGCCAGCAGCGGACAGGGGGCTTTCGCAGATACGCAGTATTTT. This chain links TRBV4-1 with TRBJ2-3; 11 bases are shared with TRBD1. The V segment lost 5 bases and the J segment 4 bases; nucleotides outside the gene matches: 5. The germline V gene encodes CDR1 MGHRA and CDR2 YSYEKL. There are 15 residues in the CDR3.

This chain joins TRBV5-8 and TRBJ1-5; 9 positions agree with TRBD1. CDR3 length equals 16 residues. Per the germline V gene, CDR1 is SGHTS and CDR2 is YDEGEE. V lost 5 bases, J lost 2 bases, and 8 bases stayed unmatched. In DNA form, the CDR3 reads TGTGCCAGCAGAACTACAGGGGGCGCGGGCAATCAGCCCCAGCATTTT. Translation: CASRTTGGAGNQPQHF.

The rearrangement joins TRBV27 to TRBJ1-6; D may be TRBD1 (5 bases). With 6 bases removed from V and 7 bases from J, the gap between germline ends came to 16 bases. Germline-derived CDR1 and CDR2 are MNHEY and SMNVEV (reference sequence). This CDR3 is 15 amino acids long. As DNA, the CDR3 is TGTGCCAGCAGAATAGGGTCCGGGGGGAATTCACCCCTCCACTTT. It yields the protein CASRIGSGGNSPLHF.

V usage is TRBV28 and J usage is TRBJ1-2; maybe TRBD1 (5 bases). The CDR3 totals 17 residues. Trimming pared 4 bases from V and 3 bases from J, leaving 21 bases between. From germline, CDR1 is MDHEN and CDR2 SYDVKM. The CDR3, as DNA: TGTGCCAGCAGTTCCGGGATTGAAAGCGGGGGATACTATGGCTACACCTTC. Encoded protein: CASSSGIESGGYYGYTF.

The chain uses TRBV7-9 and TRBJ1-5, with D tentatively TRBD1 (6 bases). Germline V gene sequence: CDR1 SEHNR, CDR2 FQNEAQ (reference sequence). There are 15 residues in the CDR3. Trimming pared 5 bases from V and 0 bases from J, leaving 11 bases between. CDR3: CASSRDTDSNQPQHF. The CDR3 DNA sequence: TGTGCCAGCAGCAGGGACACCGATAGCAATCAGCCCCAGCATTTT.

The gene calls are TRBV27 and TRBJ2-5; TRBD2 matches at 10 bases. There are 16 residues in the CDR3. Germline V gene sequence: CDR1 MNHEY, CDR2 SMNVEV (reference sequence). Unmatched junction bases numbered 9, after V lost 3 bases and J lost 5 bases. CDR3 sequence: CASSLGTSVAGETQYF. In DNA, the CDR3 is TGTGCCAGCAGTTTGGGGACTAGCGTCGCGGGGGAGACCCAGTACTTC.

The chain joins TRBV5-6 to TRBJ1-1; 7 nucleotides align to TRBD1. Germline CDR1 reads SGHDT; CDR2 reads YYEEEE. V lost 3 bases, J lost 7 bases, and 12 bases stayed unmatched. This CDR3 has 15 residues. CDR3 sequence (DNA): TGTGCCAGCAGCTCACTGATCCAAACAGGGGTTGAAGCTTTCTTT. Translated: CASSSLIQTGVEAFF.

CDR3 sequence reads: CASSLGLDSTGELFF. The CDR3 DNA reads as TGTGCCAGCAGCTTAGGTCTCGACAGTACCGGGGAGCTGTTTTTT. V and J are TRBV7-9 and TRBJ2-2; D is possibly TRBD1 (5 bases). The CDR3 sequence is 15 residues long. The germline CDR1 and CDR2 sequences are SEHNR and FQNEAQ (reference sequence). Trimming pared 1 base from V and 5 bases from J, leaving 11 bases between.

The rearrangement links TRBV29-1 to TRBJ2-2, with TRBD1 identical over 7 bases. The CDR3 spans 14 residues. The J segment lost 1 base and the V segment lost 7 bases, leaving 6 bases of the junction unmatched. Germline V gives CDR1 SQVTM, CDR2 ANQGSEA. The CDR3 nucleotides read TGCAGCGCCACAGGGGACCTGAACACCGGGGAGCTGTTTTTT. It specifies CSATGDLNTGELFF.

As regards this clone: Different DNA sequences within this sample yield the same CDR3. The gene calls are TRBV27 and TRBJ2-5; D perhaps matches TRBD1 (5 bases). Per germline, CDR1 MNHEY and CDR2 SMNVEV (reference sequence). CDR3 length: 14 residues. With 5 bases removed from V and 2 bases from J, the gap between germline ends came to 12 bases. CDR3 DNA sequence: TGTGCCAGCAGTCCAGGACATTTACAAGAGACCCAGTACTTC. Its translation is CASSPGHLQETQYF.

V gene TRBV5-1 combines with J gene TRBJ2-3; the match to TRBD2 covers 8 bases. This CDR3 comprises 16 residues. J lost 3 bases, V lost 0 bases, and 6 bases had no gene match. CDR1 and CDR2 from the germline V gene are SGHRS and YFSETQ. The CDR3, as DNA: TGCGCCAGCAGCTTGGAAGCTAGCGGGTCGACAGATACGCAGTATTTT. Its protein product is CASSLEASGSTDTQYF.

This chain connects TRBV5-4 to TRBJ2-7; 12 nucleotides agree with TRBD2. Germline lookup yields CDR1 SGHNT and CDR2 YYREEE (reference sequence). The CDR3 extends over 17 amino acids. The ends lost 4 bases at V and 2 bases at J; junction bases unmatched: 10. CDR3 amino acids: CASSGESTSGGPYEQYV. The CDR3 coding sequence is TGTGCCAGCAGCGGAGAATCGACTAGCGGGGGACCCTACGAGCAGTACGTC.

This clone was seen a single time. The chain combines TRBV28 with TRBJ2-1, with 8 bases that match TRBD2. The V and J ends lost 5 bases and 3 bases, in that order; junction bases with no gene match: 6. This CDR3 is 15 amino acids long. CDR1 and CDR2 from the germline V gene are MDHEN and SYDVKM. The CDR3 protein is CASSETSGYYNEQFF. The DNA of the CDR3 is TGTGCCAGCAGTGAAACTAGCGGTTACTACAATGAGCAGTTCTTC.

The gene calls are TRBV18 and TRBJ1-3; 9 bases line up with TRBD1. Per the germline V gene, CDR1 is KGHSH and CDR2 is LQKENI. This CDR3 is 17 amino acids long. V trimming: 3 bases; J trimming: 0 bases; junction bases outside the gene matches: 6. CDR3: CASSPDRGALSGNTIYF. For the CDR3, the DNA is TGTGCCAGCTCACCTGACAGGGGGGCACTCTCTGGAAACACCATATATTTT.

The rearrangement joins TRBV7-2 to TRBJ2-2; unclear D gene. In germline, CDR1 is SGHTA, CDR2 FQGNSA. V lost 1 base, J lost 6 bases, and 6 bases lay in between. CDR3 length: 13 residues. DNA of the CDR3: TGTGCCAGCAGCTTAGTTCTGTCCGGGGAGCTGTTTTTT. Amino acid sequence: CASSLVLSGELFF. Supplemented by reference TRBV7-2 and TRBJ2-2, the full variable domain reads GAGVSQSPSNKVTEKGKDVELRCDPISGHTALYWYRQSLGQGLEFLIYFQGNSAPDKSGLPSDRFSAERTGGSVSTLTIQRTQQEDSAVYLCASSLVLSGELFFGEGSRLTVL.

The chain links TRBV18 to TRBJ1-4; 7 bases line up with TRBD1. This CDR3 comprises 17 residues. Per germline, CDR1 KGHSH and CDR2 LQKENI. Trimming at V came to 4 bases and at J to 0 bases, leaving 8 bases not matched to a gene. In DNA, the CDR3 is TGTGCCAGCTCACGGGACAGTGGGGGTGCAACTAATGAAAAACTGTTTTTT. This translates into CASSRDSGGATNEKLFF.

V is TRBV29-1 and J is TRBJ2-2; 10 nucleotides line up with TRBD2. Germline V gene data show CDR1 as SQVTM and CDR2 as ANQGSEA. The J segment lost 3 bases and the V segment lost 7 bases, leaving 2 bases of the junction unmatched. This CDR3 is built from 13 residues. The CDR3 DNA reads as TGCAGCGGAAGCGGGAGGGACACCGGGGAGCTGTTTTTT. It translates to CSGSGRDTGELFF.

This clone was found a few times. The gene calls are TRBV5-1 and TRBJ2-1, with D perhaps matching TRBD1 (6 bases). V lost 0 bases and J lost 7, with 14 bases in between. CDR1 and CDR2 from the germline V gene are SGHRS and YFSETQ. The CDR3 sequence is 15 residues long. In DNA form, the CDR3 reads TGCGCCAGCAGCTTGGATCTGGGGGCTCTTAATGAGCAGTTCTTC. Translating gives CASSLDLGALNEQFF.

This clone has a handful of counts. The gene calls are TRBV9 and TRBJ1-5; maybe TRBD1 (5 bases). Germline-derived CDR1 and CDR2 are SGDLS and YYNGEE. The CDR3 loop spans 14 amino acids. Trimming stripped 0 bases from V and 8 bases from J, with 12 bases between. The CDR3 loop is CASSVGGGVEPQHF. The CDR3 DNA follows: TGTGCCAGCAGCGTAGGTGGAGGGGTTGAGCCCCAGCATTTT.

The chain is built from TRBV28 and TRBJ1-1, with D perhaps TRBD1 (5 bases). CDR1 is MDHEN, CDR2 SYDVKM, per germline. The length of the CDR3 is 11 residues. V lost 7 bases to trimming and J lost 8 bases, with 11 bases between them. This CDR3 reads CASTLYREAFF. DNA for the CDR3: TGTGCCAGCACCTTATACAGGGAAGCTTTCTTT.

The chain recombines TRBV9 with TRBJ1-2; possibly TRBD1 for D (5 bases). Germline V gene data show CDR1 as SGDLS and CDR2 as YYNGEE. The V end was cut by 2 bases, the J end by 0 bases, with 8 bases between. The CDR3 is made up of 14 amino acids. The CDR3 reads CASSVGGANYGYTF. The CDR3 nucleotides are TGTGCCAGCAGCGTGGGGGGGGCTAACTATGGCTACACCTTC. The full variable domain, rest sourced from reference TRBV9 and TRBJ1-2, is DSGVTQTPKHLITATGQRVTLRCSPRSGDLSVYWYQQSLDQGLQFLIQYYNGEERAKGNILERFSAQQFPDLHSELNLSSLELGDSALYFCASSVGGANYGYTFGSGTRLTVV.

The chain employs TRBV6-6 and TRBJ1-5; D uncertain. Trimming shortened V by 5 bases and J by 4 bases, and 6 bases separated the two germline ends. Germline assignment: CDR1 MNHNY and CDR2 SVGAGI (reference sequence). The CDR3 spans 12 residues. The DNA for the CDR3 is TGTGCCAGCAGTGGAGGGAATCAGCCCCAGCATTTT. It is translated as CASSGGNQPQHF.

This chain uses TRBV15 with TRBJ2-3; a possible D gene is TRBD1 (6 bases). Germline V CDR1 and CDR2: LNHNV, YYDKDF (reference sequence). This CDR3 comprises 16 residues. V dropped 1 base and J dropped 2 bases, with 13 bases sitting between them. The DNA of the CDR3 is TGTGCCACCAGCAGAGGACCGGGGACACCCACAGATACGCAGTATTTT. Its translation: CATSRGPGTPTDTQYF.

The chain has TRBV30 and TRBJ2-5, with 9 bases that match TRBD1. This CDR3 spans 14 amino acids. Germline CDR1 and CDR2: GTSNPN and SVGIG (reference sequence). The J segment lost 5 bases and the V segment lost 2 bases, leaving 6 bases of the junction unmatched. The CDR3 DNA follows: TGTGCCTGGAGTCCCGGGACAGGGCGGGAGACCCAGTACTTC. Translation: CAWSPGTGRETQYF.

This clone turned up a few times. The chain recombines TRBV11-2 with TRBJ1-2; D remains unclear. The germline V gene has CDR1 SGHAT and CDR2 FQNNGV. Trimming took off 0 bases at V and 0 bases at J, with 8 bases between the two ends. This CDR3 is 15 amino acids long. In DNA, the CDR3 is TGTGCCAGCAGCTTAGATCAGGCGCCTAACTATGGCTACACCTTC. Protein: CASSLDQAPNYGYTF.

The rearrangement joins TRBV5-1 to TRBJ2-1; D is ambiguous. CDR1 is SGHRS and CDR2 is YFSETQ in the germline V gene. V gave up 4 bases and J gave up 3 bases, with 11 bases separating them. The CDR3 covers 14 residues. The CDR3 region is CASSGRVDYNEQFF. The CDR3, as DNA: TGCGCCAGCAGCGGTCGGGTTGACTACAATGAGCAGTTCTTC.

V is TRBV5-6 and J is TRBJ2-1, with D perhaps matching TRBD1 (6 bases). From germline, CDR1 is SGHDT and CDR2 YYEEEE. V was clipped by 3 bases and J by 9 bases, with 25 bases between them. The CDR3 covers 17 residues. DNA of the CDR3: TGTGCCAGCAGCTCTCTTAAGGGCCAGGGGCTTCTATTTGAGCAGTTCTTC. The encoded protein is CASSSLKGQGLLFEQFF.